This T cell receptor (beta chain) was documented in a study of cytomegalovirus exposure and HLA in healthy donors. Study overall: HLA-typed donors were the source of 80 million to 90 million unique TCRs, which an early data release held. Study-level findings and limits: High specificity and sensitivity for cytomegalovirus status were reported for the classifier.

Nominally healthy donors were sampled, though unrecorded immune exposures were likely. To note about this clone: Its target is not known.

The PCR used 60 Vbeta and 13 Jbeta primers. Sequencing used immunoSEQ multiplex PCR; TCRdb keeps in-frame clones, though not all of them. The sample records around 150,000 clones, about 81% being singletons. CDR3 size: 15 residues. In germline, CDR1 is MNHNS, CDR2 SASEGT. Trimming cost V 6 bases and J 3 bases, with 15 bases left between them. This chain connects TRBV6-1 to TRBJ1-5, with D possibly being TRBD1 (5 bases). The TCR comes from a woman aged 45-65 years in good health and CMV-seropositive. Input material: PBMCs. The DNA of the CDR3 is TGTGCCAGCAGGGAATACAGGCGCTACAATCAGCCCCAGCATTTT. This encodes CASREYRRYNQPQHF.